This T cell receptor (beta chain) was captured in a study of CD8+ T cells in alopecia areata. cDNA prepared by RNA extraction and subsequent reverse transcription served as the template for sequencing. Sequencing used immunoSEQ multiplex PCR; TCRdb keeps in-frame clones, though not all of them. The sample records 150,000 or so clones, 50% to 75% being singletons. Worth noting for this clone: Its antigen remains unknown.

Treatment here: oral pan-JAK inhibitor, 5-10 mg twice daily. Specimens obtained from alopecia areata patients comprised lesional scalp punch biopsies and peripheral blood. General study points: It was observed that many expanded lesional clones persisted in scalp and blood during tofacitinib. Relative to normal scalp, lesional scalp, especially alopecia totalis/universalis, showed higher clonality. Patients showed less clear TCR sequence sharing than mice, possibly partly because of HLA diversity.

CDR1 is SGDLS, CDR2 YYNGEE, per germline. J was trimmed by 8 bases and V by 7 bases; bases with no gene match: 11. This CDR3 is 14 amino acids long. The specimen was CD4+ T cells sorted from blood, collected between weeks 55 and 65, from a patient treated with tofacitinib. V is TRBV9 and J is TRBJ2-1, with 8 bases matching TRBD1. This receptor was identified in a human donor with alopecia areata. The CDR3 is CASGQGPTYDEQFF. The CDR3 nucleotides read TGTGCCAGCGGACAGGGACCGACTTATGATGAGCAGTTCTTC.